The clone carrying this T cell receptor (beta chain) was counted many times. The team produced cDNA through 5'RACE using 10-nucleotide random UMIs. TCRdb re-derived calls from the 5' RACE reads in MiXCR, one entry per CDR3 protein. Of about 36,000 distinct CDR3 sequences listed, about a tenth are singletons. The entry originates in a study of neurological immune-mediated disorders. The length of the CDR3 is 14 residues. The V and J ends lost 3 bases and 2 bases, in that order; junction bases with no gene match: 5. Germline V CDR1 and CDR2: DFQATT, SNEGSKA (reference sequence). The sample consisted of PBMCs. The chain uses TRBV20-1 and TRBJ2-7, with 9 bases that match TRBD1. This sequence was found in a woman younger than 45 with HTLV-1-associated myelopathy (HAM/TSP). The CDR3 loop is CSASRDRAPYEQYF. CDR3 nucleotide sequence: TGCAGTGCTAGTAGGGACAGGGCTCCCTACGAGCAGTACTTC.